Below are 14 T cell receptor beta chains sequenced from a single sample in a study of OX40 agonist ivuxolimab in advanced cancers. Clones were sequenced by immunoSEQ multiplex PCR, and TCRdb holds only the in-frame ones, with some missing. The sample shows under 60,000 clones, 80% to 90% of them seen only once. This specimen consisted of CD4+ or CD8+ T cells sorted from blood, obtained in a trial of the OX40 agonist ivuxolimab. The receptor source for this set is an adult with an advanced solid tumor such as melanoma, head and neck, liver or kidney cancer.

The CDR3 DNA reads as TGCAGTGCTAGGAAGGGGCCTGGCTACACCTTC. Its protein is CSARKGPGYTF. The chain recombines TRBV20-1 with TRBJ1-2, with a possible D match to TRBD1 (5 bases). There are 11 residues in the CDR3. From germline, CDR1 is DFQATT and CDR2 SNEGSKA (reference sequence). Trimming took off 3 bases at V and 7 bases at J, with 9 bases between the two ends.

This clone has more than one count but fewer than ten. This chain joins TRBV2 and TRBJ1-5; D call uncertain. Trimming stripped 1 base from V and 4 bases from J, with 5 bases between. Germline-derived CDR1 and CDR2 are SNHLY and FYNNEI. The CDR3 has 13 amino acids. As DNA, the CDR3 is TGTGCCAGCAGTGAAGAATCAAATCAGCCCCAGCATTTT. The encoded protein is CASSEESNQPQHF.

This clone was found once. The J gene is TRBJ2-2, the V gene TRBV6-5; possibly TRBD1 for D (5 bases). From germline, CDR1 is MNHEY and CDR2 SVGAGI. The CDR3 covers 14 residues. V lost 6 bases and J lost 6, with 14 bases in between. The CDR3 loop reads CASRRSRQSGELFF. The CDR3 bases are TGTGCCAGCAGGAGGAGCCGACAGTCCGGGGAGCTGTTTTTT.

J is TRBJ2-2 and V is TRBV25-1; D is unresolved. V lost 10 bases, J lost 3 bases, and 18 bases lay in between. Germline values: CDR1 MGHDK, CDR2 SYGVNS. This CDR3 has 15 amino acids. The CDR3 coding sequence is TGTGCCACTAGAAATTGGGCAGCAGACACCGGGGAGCTGTTTTTT. Protein: CATRNWAADTGELFF.

This clone has just a few counts. The chain uses TRBV28 and TRBJ2-6, with unresolved D. The CDR3 covers 15 residues. V was trimmed by 4 bases and J by 2 bases, leaving 9 bases between them. The germline gives CDR1 MDHEN, CDR2 SYDVKM. CDR3 protein: CASSSVSPGANVLTF. The CDR3, as DNA: TGTGCCAGCAGTTCGGTTAGCCCTGGGGCCAACGTCCTGACTTTC.

This clone was seen just once. Other DNA sequences in the same sample also yield this CDR3. The gene calls are TRBV9 and TRBJ2-7; D possibly corresponds to TRBD2 (5 bases). The V and J ends lost 4 bases and 1 base respectively, with 12 bases between them. Germline CDR1 is SGDLS and CDR2 is YYNGEE. This CDR3 spans 14 amino acids. The CDR3 nucleotides are TGTGCCAGCAGCCCACTAGGGAGTTCCTACGAGCAGTACTTC. Its protein is CASSPLGSSYEQYF.

The chain uses TRBV30 and TRBJ2-2, with 8 bases fitting TRBD2. The ends lost 3 bases at V and 3 bases at J; junction bases unmatched: 6. Germline V gene lookup returns CDR1 GTSNPN and CDR2 SVGIG (reference sequence). CDR3 length: 15 amino acids. CDR3 bases: TGTGCCTGGAGCGCCGGGACTAGAGACACCGGGGAGCTGTTTTTT. It codes for CAWSAGTRDTGELFF.

Within the sample, this clone is medium-sized. This sequence joins TRBV18 and TRBJ1-2; TRBD1 agrees at 9 bases. This CDR3 is 12 amino acids long. Per germline, CDR1 KGHSH and CDR2 LQKENI. After removal of 9 bases from V and 3 bases from J, the junction contained 2 bases not matched to a gene. CDR3: CASWDRDYGYTF. The DNA for the CDR3 is TGTGCCAGTTGGGACAGGGACTATGGCTACACCTTC.

V and J are TRBV4-2 and TRBJ1-2; D unclear. The germline V gene has CDR1 LGHNA and CDR2 YNFKEQ. V was pared by 1 base and J by 3 bases, with 6 bases between. The CDR3 is made up of 13 amino acids. The CDR3 protein is CASSQAIHYGYTF. The CDR3 DNA reads as TGTGCCAGCAGCCAAGCAATTCACTATGGCTACACCTTC.

The V call is TRBV27, the J call TRBJ2-7; D is possibly TRBD1 (6 bases). Trimming took 6 bases from V and 2 from J, leaving 11 bases between them. Germline loops: CDR1 MNHEY, CDR2 SMNVEV (reference sequence). The CDR3 sequence is 13 residues long. DNA for the CDR3: TGTGCCAGCAGCCGACAGGAAACCTACGAGCAGTACTTC. Translated: CASSRQETYEQYF.

Comment on this clone: One end of the junction does not line up with germline, which may come from a read error. The gene calls are TRBV5-8 and TRBJ1-5; TRBD1 matches at 10 bases. The length of the CDR3 is 16 residues. The germline CDR1 and CDR2 sequences are SGHTS and YDEGEE. The CDR3 spells CASSWGWTGGNRPQHF. In nucleotides, the CDR3 is TGTGCCAGCAGCTGGGGGTGGACAGGGGGAAATCGGCCCCAGCATTTT.

The chain combines TRBV19 with TRBJ2-5; no clear D. Germline values: CDR1 LNHDA, CDR2 SQIVND (reference sequence). There are 14 residues in the CDR3. Trimming removed 6 bases at V and 3 bases at J, with 14 bases between. Here the CDR3 DNA reads TGTGCCAGTAGCCGCCCTCGAGGTAAAGAGACCCAGTACTTC. The encoded protein is CASSRPRGKETQYF.

This clone was observed once. The chain is built from TRBV18 and TRBJ1-4; D is unclear. Germline V lookup: CDR1 KGHSH, CDR2 LQKENI. The V end was cut by 8 bases, the J end by 0 bases, with 7 bases between. This CDR3 region has 13 residues. CDR3 sequence reads: CASTYATNEKLFF. Written as DNA, the CDR3 is TGTGCCAGCACGTATGCAACTAATGAAAAACTGTTTTTT. Together with reference TRBV18 and TRBJ1-4, the CDR3 gives the full variable domain: NAGVMQNPRHLVRRRGQEARLRCSPMKGHSHVYWYRQLPEEGLKFMVYLQKENIIDESGMPKERFSAEFPKEGPSILRIQQVVRGDSAAYFCASTYATNEKLFFGSGTQLSVL.

The DNA for the CDR3 is TGTGCCAGCAGCTTAATTCAGGGGAGGGACACCGGGGAGCTGTTTTTT. Residues: CASSLIQGRDTGELFF. V gene TRBV7-3 combines with J gene TRBJ2-2; D might be TRBD2 (7 bases). The V and J ends lost 1 base and 3 bases respectively, with 12 bases between them. The CDR3 sequence is 16 residues long. The V gene's germline CDR1 is SGHTA and CDR2 FQGTGA.